This entry lists 20 T cell receptor beta chains sequenced from one sample in a study of cytomegalovirus exposure and HLA in healthy donors (dated by TCRdb to the late 2010s). Receptor amplification or capture employed the immunoSEQ multiplex PCR assay. The multiplex PCR relied on a mix of 60 forward primers for TCR Vbeta segments and 13 reverse primers for TCR Jbeta segments. Here the immuneACCESS table is served through TCRdb, limited to in-frame sequences with V and J called. Missing clones are a known gap in these copies; in checked studies unresolved V genes cover under half, and the rest lacks a known reason. The sample contains 220,000 or so clones, about 74% of them found a single time. 1.5% to 2% of the sample goes to the ten largest clones. The sample was PBMCs. The receptors here all came from a woman in her 30s in good health and CMV-seronegative.

The chain uses TRBV7-3 and TRBJ2-7; 7 nucleotides line up with TRBD2. This CDR3 contains 13 residues. CDR1 SGHTA and CDR2 FQGTGA come from the germline V gene. After removal of 5 bases from V and 3 bases from J, the junction contained 4 bases not matched to a gene. The CDR3 DNA is TGTGCCAGCAGCAAACGGGGGGACTACGAGCAGTACTTC. Translation: CASSKRGDYEQYF.

This chain links TRBV5-6 with TRBJ1-2; 7 positions agree with TRBD1. Germline V gene sequence: CDR1 SGHDT, CDR2 YYEEEE. V dropped 4 bases and J dropped 4; count of bases not matched to a gene: 7. The CDR3 has 14 residues. As DNA, the CDR3 is TGTGCCAGCAGCCCGGGACAGAATATCTATGGCTACACCTTC. Amino acid sequence: CASSPGQNIYGYTF.

The V gene is TRBV29-1, the J gene TRBJ1-1; D perhaps matches TRBD1 (5 bases). The germline CDR1 and CDR2 sequences are SQVTM and ANQGSEA. Trimming cost V 4 bases and J 11 bases, with 11 bases left between them. This CDR3 spans 10 amino acids. CDR3 DNA sequence: TGCAGCGTTGCGGACACGAGGGCTTTCTTT. Protein product: CSVADTRAFF.

The chain links TRBV7-6 to TRBJ2-2; TRBD1 matches at 9 bases. Near its end, the DNA agrees better with TRBJ1-1, so the J call may be wrong. This CDR3 is built from 16 residues. Germline lookup yields CDR1 SGHVS and CDR2 FNYEAQ. The CDR3 sequence is CASSPQTGGTNTEAFF. In nucleotides, the CDR3 is TGTGCCAGCAGCCCCCAGACAGGGGGGACGAACACTGAAGCTTTCTTT.

The rearrangement joins TRBV6-1 to TRBJ2-5; unclear D gene. The J call is in doubt because the DNA end fits TRBJ2-7 better. The CDR3 extends over 13 amino acids. Germline CDR1 MNHNS, CDR2 SASEGT. Here the CDR3 reads CASSAFLYYEQYF. The CDR3 nucleotides are TGTGCCAGCAGCGCCTTCCTTTACTACGAGCAGTACTTC.

This clone showed up just once. The genes are TRBV30 and TRBJ1-1; D ambiguous. V shed 3 bases and J shed 1 base, with 9 bases lying between them. The CDR3 runs 13 residues. Germline CDR1 is GTSNPN and CDR2 is SVGIG (reference sequence). CDR3 nucleotide sequence: TGTGCCTGGAGATCGGGTGGGAACACTGAAGCTTTCTTT. Amino acid sequence: CAWRSGGNTEAFF. Full variable domain (outside the CDR3, taken from reference TRBV30 and TRBJ1-1): SQTIHQWPATLVQPVGSPLSLECTVEGTSNPNLYWYRQAAGRGLQLLFYSVGIGQISSEVPQNLSASRPQDRQFILSSKKLLLSDSGFYLCAWRSGGNTEAFFGQGTRLTVV.

This chain connects TRBV6-5 to TRBJ2-7; TRBD1 matches 10 bases. The CDR3 length is 15 residues. CDR1 and CDR2 (germline): MNHEY, SVGAGI. Losses at the gene ends were 6 bases for V and 2 bases for J; bases not matched to a gene: 7. CDR3 in DNA: TGTGCCAGCAGCCTGACAGGGGGCAAACCCTACGAGCAGTACTTC. Amino acids: CASSLTGGKPYEQYF.

This chain connects TRBV30 to TRBJ2-7; TRBD1 matches at 10 bases. The CDR3 runs 14 residues. With 0 bases clipped from V and 6 bases from J, the junction kept 5 bases outside the gene matches. Per germline, CDR1 GTSNPN and CDR2 SVGIG (reference sequence). The CDR3 protein is CAWSVSGQGSEQYF. CDR3 in DNA: TGTGCCTGGAGTGTTTCGGGACAGGGGTCCGAGCAGTACTTC.

The CDR3 DNA sequence: TGCGCCAGCAGCTTGGAGGGGATTCTCGGACCCCTCCACTTT. It encodes CASSLEGILGPLHF. This chain uses TRBV5-1 with TRBJ1-6; the D gene is possibly TRBD1 (5 bases). V was pared by 0 bases and J by 12 bases, with 13 bases between. CDR1 and CDR2 (germline): SGHRS, YFSETQ. This CDR3 has 14 amino acids.

Turning to this clone: Relative to the germline gene, one junction end is altered; a read error may explain this. This chain joins TRBV14 and TRBJ2-7, with D hard to call. The length of the CDR3 is 13 residues. In germline, CDR1 is SGHDN, CDR2 FVKESK. The CDR3 region has the DNA TGTGCCAGCAACCAAAACCCAGCCTACGAGCAGTACTTC. Protein: CASNQNPAYEQYF.

The rearrangement joins TRBV9 to TRBJ2-1; 7 bases agree with TRBD2. Germline trimming cut 3 bases from V and 5 bases from J; bases unmatched to any gene: 8. CDR1 and CDR2 (germline): SGDLS, YYNGEE. The CDR3 has 15 residues. DNA of the CDR3: TGTGCCAGCAGCGAATGGGGCGGGGGTAACAATGAGCAGTTCTTC. Amino acids: CASSEWGGGNNEQFF.

The chain combines TRBV6-5 with TRBJ1-5; D gene ambiguous. CDR1 MNHEY and CDR2 SVGAGI come from the germline V gene. The CDR3 spans 12 residues. V was cut by 9 bases and J by 1 base, with 7 bases left in between. CDR3 sequence (DNA): TGTGCCAGACGGGGAAGCAATCAGCCCCAGCATTTT. Encoded protein: CARRGSNQPQHF.

This clone was seen only a few times. The same CDR3 is also encoded by other DNA sequences in this sample. The chain couples TRBV6-1 to TRBJ1-1, with D possibly TRBD1 on 5 matching bases. Trimming cost V 4 bases and J 1 base, with 7 bases left between them. Germline V gene lookup returns CDR1 MNHNS and CDR2 SASEGT. There are 13 residues in the CDR3. The CDR3 is CASSATGNTEAFF. The CDR3 coding sequence is TGTGCCAGCAGTGCCACAGGGAACACTGAAGCTTTCTTT.

The rearrangement links TRBV11-2 to TRBJ2-1; weak D call: TRBD2 (7 bases). This CDR3 comprises 17 residues. V shed 3 bases and J shed 3 bases, with 18 bases lying between them. Looked up from germline, CDR1 is SGHAT and CDR2 is FQNNGV. The chain's CDR3 is CASSFSGAGAFYNEQFF. The CDR3 DNA follows: TGTGCCAGCAGCTTCTCGGGGGCGGGGGCATTCTACAATGAGCAGTTCTTC.

The chain is built from TRBV11-3 and TRBJ1-1; TRBD1 aligns across 7 bases. CDR1 is SGHNT and CDR2 is YENEEA in the germline V gene. This CDR3 has 15 residues. Trimming cost V 2 bases and J 1 base; bases outside gene matches: 4. CDR3 bases: TGTGCCAGCAGCTTACCTGGACAGGAGAACACTGAAGCTTTCTTT. It translates to CASSLPGQENTEAFF.

The chain links TRBV5-5 to TRBJ1-4, with TRBD1 matching over 7 bases. This CDR3 is 14 amino acids long. Looked up from germline, CDR1 is SGHKS and CDR2 is YYEKEE (reference sequence). Trimming took 0 bases from V and 8 from J; bases not matched to a gene: 4. The CDR3 bases are TGTGCCAGCAGCTTGGGACAGGGAGGCGAAAAACTGTTTTTT. Protein: CASSLGQGGEKLFF.

The V call is TRBV5-1, the J call TRBJ2-3, with D tentatively TRBD1 (6 bases). With 3 bases removed from V and 2 bases from J, the gap between germline ends came to 10 bases. CDR3 size: 14 residues. Per the germline V gene, CDR1 is SGHRS and CDR2 is YFSETQ. In nucleotides, the CDR3 is TGCGCCAGCAGCTCCGGACAGACCACAGATACGCAGTATTTT. This translates into CASSSGQTTDTQYF.

CDR3 DNA: TGTGCCAGCAGTCAATTCGACCGCGGTGAGACCCAGTACTTC. It is translated as CASSQFDRGETQYF. The V call is TRBV2, the J call TRBJ2-5; D not certain. CDR3 size: 14 residues. CDR1 and CDR2 from the germline V gene are SNHLY and FYNNEI. Trimming shortened V by 5 bases and J by 5 bases, and 15 bases separated the two germline ends.

The V call is TRBV9, the J call TRBJ1-1; 9 nucleotides line up with TRBD1. With V trimmed by 5 bases and J by 2 bases, 10 bases remained unmatched. The CDR3 spans 16 residues. Germline-derived CDR1 and CDR2 are SGDLS and YYNGEE. This CDR3 is CASSAPGQGLNTEAFF. The DNA of the CDR3 is TGTGCCAGCAGTGCCCCGGGACAGGGCCTAAACACTGAAGCTTTCTTT.

This clone was observed a few times. A read error may account for a junction end that differs from germline. The chain carries TRBV5-1 and TRBJ1-2, with 8 bases aligning to TRBD1. Per germline, CDR1 SGHRS and CDR2 YFSETQ. This CDR3 comprises 15 residues. The CDR3 reads CASTLDRDGIGGYTF. CDR3 sequence (DNA): TGCGCCAGCACCTTGGACAGGGATGGGATCGGTGGCTACACCTTC. The full variable domain, completed using reference TRBV5-1 and TRBJ1-2, is KAGVTQTPRYLIKTRGQQVTLSCSPISGHRSVSWYQQTPGQGLQFLFEYFSETQRNKGNFPGRFSGRQFSNSRSEMNVSTLELGDSALYLCASTLDRDGIGGYTFGSGTRLTVV.